This TCR beta chain was observed in a study of T cells in Graves' hyperthyroidism and ophthalmopathy. The source material, RNA transcripts, was used to amplify TCR beta CDR3 regions. HTBI primers were used for first-round RT-PCR of the TCR CDR3. MiXCR, applied by TCRdb to the multiplex PCR reads, yields one record per CDR3 protein. The table lists 370,000 or so distinct CDR3 sequences, about 14% of them singletons, with about a fifth in the top ten. The CDR3 covers 15 residues. Germline V gene lookup returns CDR1 MNHEY and CDR2 SVGEGT. The study excluded patients with uncontrolled infection, other autoimmune disease, pregnancy or lactation. Clinical symptoms, serum thyroxine and TRAb, thyroid ultrasound and orbital computed tomography together formed the diagnostic basis. In regard to this clonotype: One end of the junction fails to match germline, which may point to a read error.

V usage is TRBV6-2 or TRBV6-3 and J usage is TRBJ2-7; TRBD2 matches at 11 bases. This receptor was identified in a young man with Graves' hyperthyroidism that later progressed to Graves' ophthalmopathy. Sequenced material: blood. The CDR3: CASSYSSGGAYERYF. The CDR3 DNA reads TGTGCCAGCAGTTACTCTAGCGGGGGGGCCTACGAGCGGTACTTC.